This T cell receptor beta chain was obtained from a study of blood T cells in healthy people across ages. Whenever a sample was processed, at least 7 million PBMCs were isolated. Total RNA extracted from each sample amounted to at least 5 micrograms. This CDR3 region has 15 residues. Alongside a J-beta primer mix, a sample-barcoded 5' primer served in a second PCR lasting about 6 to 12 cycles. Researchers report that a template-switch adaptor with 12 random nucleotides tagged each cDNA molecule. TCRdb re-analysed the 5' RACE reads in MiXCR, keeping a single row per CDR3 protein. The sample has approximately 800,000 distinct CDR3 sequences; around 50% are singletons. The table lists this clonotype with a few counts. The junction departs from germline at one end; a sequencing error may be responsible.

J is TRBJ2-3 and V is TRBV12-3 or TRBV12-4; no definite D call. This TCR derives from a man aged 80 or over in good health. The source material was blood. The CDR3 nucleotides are TGTGCCAGCAGTGACGACCCAGTGGGCACAGATGCGCAGTATTTT. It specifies CASSDDPVGTDAQYF.